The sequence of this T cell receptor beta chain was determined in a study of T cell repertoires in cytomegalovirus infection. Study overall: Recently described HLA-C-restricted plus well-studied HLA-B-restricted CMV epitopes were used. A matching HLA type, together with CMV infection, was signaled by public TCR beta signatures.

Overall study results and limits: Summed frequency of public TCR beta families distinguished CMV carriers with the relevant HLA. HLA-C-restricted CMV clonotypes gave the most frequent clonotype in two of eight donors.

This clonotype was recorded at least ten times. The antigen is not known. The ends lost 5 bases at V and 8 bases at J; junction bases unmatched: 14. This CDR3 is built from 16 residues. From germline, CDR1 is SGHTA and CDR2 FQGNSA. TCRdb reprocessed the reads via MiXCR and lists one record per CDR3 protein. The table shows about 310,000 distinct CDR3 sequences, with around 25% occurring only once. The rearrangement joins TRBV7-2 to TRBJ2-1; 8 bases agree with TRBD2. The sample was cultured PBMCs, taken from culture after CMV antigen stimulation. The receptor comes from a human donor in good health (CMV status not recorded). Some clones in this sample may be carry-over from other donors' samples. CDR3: CASSGPGTRSFHEQFF. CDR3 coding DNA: TGTGCCAGCAGCGGACCCGGGACTAGGTCCTTCCATGAGCAGTTCTTC. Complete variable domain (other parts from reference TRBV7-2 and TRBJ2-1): GAGVSQSPSNKVTEKGKDVELRCDPISGHTALYWYRQSLGQGLEFLIYFQGNSAPDKSGLPSDRFSAERTGGSVSTLTIQRTQQEDSAVYLCASSGPGTRSFHEQFFGPGTRLTVL.